Detailed here is one TCR beta chain. The antigen remains undetermined. MiXCR was run by TCRdb on the RT-PCR reads, yielding one entry per CDR3 protein. The table has hundreds of thousands of distinct CDR3 sequences, 12% to 15% seen once. This record belongs to a study of response to subunit inactivated influenza vaccine. Regarding the study as a whole: Few additional T cells are recruited per seasonal influenza vaccination, authors suggested.

The sequencing here drew on PBMCs from blood, taken 14 to 15 days before vaccination. This receptor was taken from a man aged 50-60 years who received an inactivated influenza vaccine.

CDR3 in amino acids: CASSFIPVRSGANVLTF. In DNA form, the CDR3 reads TGTGCCAGCAGCTTTATTCCCGTTAGGTCTGGGGCCAACGTCCTGACTTTC. This rearrangement joins TRBV7-6 to TRBJ2-6, with no clear D. Germline V gene sequence: CDR1 SGHVS, CDR2 FNYEAQ. The CDR3 is made up of 17 amino acids. V was shortened by 3 bases and J by 1 base, with 13 bases between the two germline ends.